This T cell receptor (beta chain) was documented in a study of blood T cell repertoires in COVID-19. For the study at large: The United States, Italy and Spain supplied acute and convalescent COVID-19 samples. In each case, the material was cDNA or gDNA derived from T cells, B-cell-depleted T cells, or PBMCs.

This CDR3 is built from 15 residues. The V gene's germline CDR1 is LNHDA and CDR2 SQIVND (reference sequence). Trimming left V 7 bases short and J 10 bases short, with 25 bases between. Generated by immunoSEQ multiplex PCR, the TCRdb table keeps only in-frame clones and is missing some. Of 150,000 to 200,000 clones in the sample, 65% to 90% are singletons; the top ten hold more than 7.5%. Sequenced sample: peripheral blood. The sequence was obtained from a man over 45 with active or convalescent COVID-19. The chain joins TRBV19 to TRBJ1-1, with a possible D match to TRBD1 (6 bases). As DNA, the CDR3 is TGTGCCAGTAAGGTATCTGGGGGCGACTCTTTAGGAGCTTTCTTT. This translates into CASKVSGGDSLGAFF.